This T cell receptor (beta chain) comes out of a study of regulatory T cells in long-lasting Graves disease. Libraries of TCR beta came from iRepertoire HTBI primers plus Arm-PCR of CDR3 regions. TCRdb redid the calling of the multiplex PCR reads with MiXCR, one entry per CDR3 protein. The sample has about 210,000 distinct CDR3 sequences; approximately 18% are singletons. This CDR3 has 13 residues. Trimming left V 1 base short and J 2 bases short, with 5 bases between. CDR1 LNHDA and CDR2 SQIVND come from the germline V gene (reference sequence). Points from the study as a whole: Under persistent disease, TRBV28, TRBJ1-2 and TRBJ2-5 were used preferentially.

This clonotype was picked up many times. Its specificity is unknown. The time point here: newly diagnosed GD, antithyroid drugs for less than 3 months. PBMCs were the source of the RNA used for TCR sequencing. The patients included were those that came from an endocrinology department in Xi'an, China. This same sample was also part of a study on T cells in Graves' hyperthyroidism and ophthalmopathy. From that second work: A patient was excluded if there was uncontrolled infection, other autoimmune disease, pregnancy or lactation. In the first-round RT-PCR of the TCR CDR3, the HTBI primer set was used.

This chain links TRBV19 with TRBJ1-1, with unresolved D. Sequences were derived from peripheral blood mononuclear cells (PBMCs), sampled at new diagnosis, from a patient treated with antithyroid drugs. The clonotype originates from a woman in her thirties with Graves disease. CDR3 in DNA: TGTGCCAGTAGTATAGCCCTTAACACTGAAGCTTTCTTT. Protein product: CASSIALNTEAFF.